Presented here are 10 T cell receptor beta chains from one specimen sequenced in a study of regulatory T cells in long-lasting Graves disease. As for time point: newly diagnosed GD, antithyroid drugs for less than 3 months. Preparation of the TCR library used RNA extracted from PBMCs. Arm-PCR of CDR3 regions and iRepertoire HTBI primers were the basis on which TCR beta libraries were built. TCRdb re-analysed the multiplex PCR reads in MiXCR, keeping a single row per CDR3 protein. Of about 220,000 distinct CDR3 sequences in the sample, around 20% were seen once. These same records also appear under a second study, on T cells in Graves' hyperthyroidism and ophthalmopathy.

Material: peripheral blood mononuclear cells (PBMCs), obtained at new diagnosis, from a patient treated with antithyroid drugs. The receptors were gathered from a woman in her thirties with Graves disease.

Details on this clonotype: With only one base between it and a far larger clone, this is likely a read error. CDR3 in DNA: TGTGCCAGCAGTTTAACGAGACAGCTTAGCAATCAGCCCCAGCATTTT. Translated, it gives CASSLTRQLSNQPQHF. This chain joins TRBV6-2 or TRBV6-3 and TRBJ1-5; D is perhaps TRBD1 (5 bases). The V end lost 4 bases, the J end lost 0 bases, and 13 bases lay between the germline ends. Germline CDR1 reads MNHEY; CDR2 reads SVGEGT. CDR3 length: 16 amino acids.

This clonotype was detected ten times or more. The chain combines TRBV12-3 or TRBV12-4 with TRBJ2-1, with D possibly matching TRBD1 (7 bases). V lost 5 bases to trimming and J lost 8 bases, with 10 bases between them. The CDR3 is 12 residues long. This chain's CDR3 is CASSPGGYEQFF. CDR3 coding DNA: TGTGCCAGCAGTCCAGGGGGGTATGAGCAGTTCTTC.

A note on this clonotype: Just one base apart from a much larger clone, this may be a read error. CDR3 region: CASSASSGTGRHEQYF. CDR3 DNA sequence: TGTGCCAGTAGCGCCTCATCCGGGACAGGGAGGCACGAGCAGTACTTC. J is TRBJ2-7 and V is TRBV19; 9 nucleotides agree with TRBD1. The length of the CDR3 is 16 residues. Per the germline V gene, CDR1 is LNHDA and CDR2 is SQIVND (reference sequence). V was clipped by 6 bases and J by 5 bases; unmatched bases: 14.

With respect to this clonotype: A far larger clone is one base from this, pointing to a likely read error. This sequence joins TRBV6-1 and TRBJ1-5; D call uncertain. The CDR3 loop spans 15 amino acids. The germline CDR1 and CDR2 sequences are MNHNS and SASEGT. The V gene lost 5 bases and the J gene lost 6 bases, with 17 bases spanning the gap. In DNA, the CDR3 is TGTGCCAGCAGTCACTCCCGGGAGGTCGGTCAGCCCCAGCATTTT. Translation: CASSHSREVGQPQHF.

There are many counts of this clonotype. V is TRBV10-3 and J is TRBJ2-7, with D perhaps matching TRBD1 (6 bases). V lost 3 bases and J 1 base, leaving 10 bases between the germline ends. The length of the CDR3 is 14 residues. Germline V CDR1 and CDR2: ENHRY, SYGVKD. This chain's CDR3 is CAISDRTASYEQYF. Written as DNA, the CDR3 is TGTGCCATCAGTGACAGGACAGCGTCCTACGAGCAGTACTTC.

In the case of this clonotype: It is likely a read error: a sequence one base away is far more abundant. The chain joins TRBV12-3 or TRBV12-4 to TRBJ2-5; D assignment may be TRBD1 or TRBD2 (5 bases each). The end of the DNA aligns better with TRBJ2-1, so the J call may be wrong. This CDR3 comprises 14 residues. The chain's CDR3 is CASSPGAVLKEQFF. DNA for the CDR3: TGTGCCAGCAGTCCCGGGGCGGTACTCAAAGAGCAGTTCTTC.

This clonotype was counted at least ten times. The V and J genes are TRBV2 and TRBJ1-2; D is unclear. CDR3 size: 15 residues. Germline V gene lookup returns CDR1 SNHLY and CDR2 FYNNEI. The germline V and J ends were trimmed by 3 bases and 3 bases, with 14 bases remaining between them. CDR3: CASSETPNMDYGYTF. The CDR3 bases are TGTGCCAGCAGTGAGACCCCGAACATGGACTATGGCTACACCTTC.

This clonotype was observed many times. The chain joins TRBV19 to TRBJ1-5; a weak D match, TRBD1 (5 bases). V was trimmed by 3 bases and J by 7 bases, leaving 10 bases between them. The CDR3 has 13 amino acids. Germline loops: CDR1 LNHDA, CDR2 SQIVND (reference sequence). CDR3 coding DNA: TGTGCCAGTAGTATTTCGGGGGGGCAGCCCCAGCATTTT. Its translation is CASSISGGQPQHF.

This clonotype appeared many times. The rearrangement uses TRBV7-9 and TRBJ2-7; possibly TRBD2 for D (5 bases). Trimming pared 3 bases from V and 5 bases from J, leaving 14 bases between. There are 14 residues in the CDR3. The germline V gene has CDR1 SEHNR and CDR2 FQNEAQ (reference sequence). The chain's CDR3 is CASSFTFDGNEQYF. CDR3 DNA: TGTGCCAGCAGCTTCACCTTTGACGGGAACGAGCAGTACTTC. The variable domain in full, completed from reference TRBV7-9 and TRBJ2-7, reads DTGVSQNPRHKITKRGQNVTFRCDPISEHNRLYWYRQTLGQGPEFLTYFQNEAQLEKSRLLSDRFSAERPKGSFSTLEIQRTEQGDSAMYLCASSFTFDGNEQYFGPGTRLTVT.

In this sample, this clonotype turned up many times. The chain recombines TRBV2 with TRBJ2-7, with D possibly being TRBD1 or TRBD2 (5 bases each). Germline V gives CDR1 SNHLY, CDR2 FYNNEI. V dropped 7 bases and J dropped 0 bases, with 10 bases sitting between them. The CDR3 runs to 13 residues. As DNA, the CDR3 is TGTGCCAGCAAGGGGAGTAGCTCCTACGAGCAGTACTTC. It encodes CASKGSSSYEQYF.